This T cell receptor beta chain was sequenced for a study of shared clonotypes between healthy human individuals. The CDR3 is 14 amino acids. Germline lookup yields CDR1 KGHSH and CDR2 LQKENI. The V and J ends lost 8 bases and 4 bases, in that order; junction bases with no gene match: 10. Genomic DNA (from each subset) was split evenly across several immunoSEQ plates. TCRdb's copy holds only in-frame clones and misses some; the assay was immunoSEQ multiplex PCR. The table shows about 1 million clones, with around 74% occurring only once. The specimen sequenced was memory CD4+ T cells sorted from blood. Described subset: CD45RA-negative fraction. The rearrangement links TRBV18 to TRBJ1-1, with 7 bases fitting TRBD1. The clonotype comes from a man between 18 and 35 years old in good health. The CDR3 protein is CASLPGQKGTEAFF. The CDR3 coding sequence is TGTGCCAGCCTTCCGGGACAGAAAGGCACTGAAGCTTTCTTT. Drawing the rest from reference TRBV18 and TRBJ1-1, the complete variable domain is NAGVMQNPRHLVRRRGQEARLRCSPMKGHSHVYWYRQLPEEGLKFMVYLQKENIIDESGMPKERFSAEFPKEGPSILRIQQVVRGDSAAYFCASLPGQKGTEAFFGQGTRLTVV.